What follows are 11 T cell receptor beta chains derived from one specimen sequenced in a study of blood T cell repertoires in COVID-19. Clones were read by immunoSEQ multiplex PCR, and TCRdb kept only the in-frame ones, dropping some. In the table there are a few hundred thousand clones, around 89% of which are singletons. Sequencing was performed on peripheral blood. The origin of the receptors is a woman aged 60-75 years with COVID-19, enrolled during active disease.

The CDR3 DNA sequence: TGTGCCAGCAGTTACGCTAGGGGAAGGGGTCAGCCCCAGCATTTT. This encodes CASSYARGRGQPQHF. The rearrangement uses TRBV6-5 and TRBJ1-5; possibly TRBD1 for D (5 bases). Germline V CDR1 and CDR2: MNHEY, SVGAGI. V was cut by 2 bases and J by 6 bases, with 14 bases left in between. The CDR3 runs 15 residues.

This clone came up once. This rearrangement joins TRBV29-1 to TRBJ1-2; TRBD1 matches at 11 bases. Germline loops: CDR1 SQVTM, CDR2 ANQGSEA. With V trimmed by 5 bases and J by 5 bases, 4 bases remained unmatched. The CDR3 runs 13 residues. Here the CDR3 DNA reads TGCAGCGTTTTTGGACAGGGGGCATATGGCTACACCTTC. Its protein product is CSVFGQGAYGYTF.

The chain combines TRBV4-3 with TRBJ1-4; TRBD1 is a possible D gene (6 bases). Trimming removed 0 bases from V and 13 bases from J, with 15 bases in between. The CDR3 has 14 residues. The germline V gene has CDR1 LGHNA and CDR2 YSLEER. The chain's CDR3 is CASSQDFQGLRLFF. The CDR3 DNA sequence: TGCGCCAGCAGCCAAGATTTCCAGGGGTTGAGACTGTTTTTT.

V usage is TRBV12-3 or TRBV12-4 and J usage is TRBJ2-5; D not resolved. V was cut by 7 bases and J by 4 bases, with 10 bases left in between. The CDR3 is made up of 12 amino acids. In DNA form, the CDR3 reads TGTGCCAGCATGTTGTCGGGAGAGACCCAGTACTTC. This translates into CASMLSGETQYF.

The chain joins TRBV6-6 to TRBJ1-6; 9 nucleotides match TRBD1. The CDR3 is 15 amino acids. V was pared by 6 bases and J by 9 bases, with 9 bases of the junction left unmatched. Germline assignment: CDR1 MNHNY and CDR2 SVGAGI (reference sequence). The CDR3 loop reads CASRGRDRDGSPLHF. The CDR3 nucleotides are TGTGCCAGCAGAGGAAGGGACAGGGACGGTTCACCCCTCCACTTT.

V is TRBV29-1 and J is TRBJ1-1; D is undetermined. Germline V gene sequence: CDR1 SQVTM, CDR2 ANQGSEA. Trimming removed 5 bases from V and 1 base from J, with 5 bases in between. The CDR3 has 11 residues. In DNA form, the CDR3 reads TGCAGCGTTCTTAGGAACACTGAAGCTTTCTTT. This codes for CSVLRNTEAFF.

The CDR3 sequence: CASSLDAGGYEQYF. CDR3 bases: TGTGCCAGCAGCTTGGATGCAGGGGGTTACGAGCAGTACTTC. V is TRBV5-4 and J is TRBJ2-7; 7 bases are a match to TRBD1. Trimming at V came to 0 bases and at J to 4 bases, leaving 4 bases not matched to a gene. The CDR3 is made up of 14 amino acids. Germline V CDR1 and CDR2: SGHNT, YYREEE (reference sequence). The full variable domain, completed using reference TRBV5-4 and TRBJ2-7, is ETGVTQSPTHLIKTRGQQVTLRCSSQSGHNTVSWYQQALGQGPQFIFQYYREEENGRGNFPPRFSGLQFPNYSSELNVNALELDDSALYLCASSLDAGGYEQYFGPGTRLTVT.

The gene calls are TRBV2 and TRBJ2-1, with no clear D. There are 16 residues in the CDR3. With 4 bases removed from V and 0 bases from J, the gap between germline ends came to 13 bases. Germline CDR1 reads SNHLY; CDR2 reads FYNNEI. The CDR3 DNA reads as TGTGCCAGCAGTGCCCCGACTCGTAGCTCCTACAATGAGCAGTTCTTC. This translates into CASSAPTRSSYNEQFF.

The rearrangement links TRBV5-6 to TRBJ2-1, with D unclear. V was cut by 4 bases and J by 8 bases, with 16 bases left in between. CDR1 SGHDT and CDR2 YYEEEE come from the germline V gene. This CDR3 comprises 14 residues. The CDR3 DNA is TGTGCCAGCAGCCCCCGGGTCTCCGGCTATGAGCAGTTCTTC. This encodes CASSPRVSGYEQFF.

The chain combines TRBV5-1 with TRBJ2-7, with 7 bases fitting TRBD1. The V segment lost 5 bases and the J segment 3 bases; nucleotides outside the gene matches: 11. Germline V lookup: CDR1 SGHRS, CDR2 YFSETQ. The CDR3 spans 15 residues. The CDR3: CASRETGVVIYEQYF. CDR3 sequence (DNA): TGCGCCAGCAGAGAAACAGGGGTAGTGATCTACGAGCAGTACTTC.

The rearrangement joins TRBV27 to TRBJ2-7, with 10 bases lining up with TRBD2. The germline gives CDR1 MNHEY, CDR2 SMNVEV (reference sequence). This CDR3 has 17 amino acids. J lost 2 bases, V lost 1 base, and 8 bases had no gene match. The CDR3 here is CASSLYSGGRAPYEQYF. For the CDR3, the DNA is TGTGCCAGCAGTTTATATAGCGGGGGGAGAGCGCCCTACGAGCAGTACTTC.